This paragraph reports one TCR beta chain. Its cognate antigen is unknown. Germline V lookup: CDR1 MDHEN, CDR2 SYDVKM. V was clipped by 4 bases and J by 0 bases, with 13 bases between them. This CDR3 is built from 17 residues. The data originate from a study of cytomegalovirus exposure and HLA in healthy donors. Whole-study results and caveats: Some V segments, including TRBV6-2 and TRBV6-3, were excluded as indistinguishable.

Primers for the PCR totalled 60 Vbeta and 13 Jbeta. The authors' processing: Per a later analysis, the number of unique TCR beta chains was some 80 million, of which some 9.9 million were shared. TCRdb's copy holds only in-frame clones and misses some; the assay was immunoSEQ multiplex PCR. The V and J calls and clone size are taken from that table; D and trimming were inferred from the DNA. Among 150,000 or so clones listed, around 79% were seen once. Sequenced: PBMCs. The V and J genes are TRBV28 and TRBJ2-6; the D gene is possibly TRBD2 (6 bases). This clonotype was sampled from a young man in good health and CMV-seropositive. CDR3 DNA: TGTGCCAGCAGTTCGGGGGTGGGCACCTCTGGGGCCAACGTCCTGACTTTC. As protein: CASSSGVGTSGANVLTF.